The source of this TCR beta chain is a study of blood T cell repertoires in COVID-19. Study context: There were acute and convalescent COVID-19 samples, and they came from the United States, Italy and Spain. Sources were T cells, B-cell-depleted T cells, or PBMCs; the material itself was cDNA or gDNA.

This CDR3 comprises 13 residues. The germline V gene has CDR1 KGHSH and CDR2 LQKENI. Trimming shortened V by 5 bases and J by 7 bases, and 15 bases separated the two germline ends. As originally analysed: From reference gene primer amplification, estimates of nucleated cell counts were derived. TCRdb's copy holds only in-frame clones and misses some; the assay was immunoSEQ multiplex PCR. V and J calls and clone size come straight from that table; D and trimming were deduced from the DNA. This table has about 170,000 clones, 87% appearing once. The cohort comprised adults aged roughly 18 to 95 years residing in approximately 25 US areas. The sample holds a few counts of this clone.

This rearrangement joins TRBV18 to TRBJ2-7, with D perhaps TRBD2 (5 bases). The clonotype comes from a human donor with acute COVID-19. The donor label of this sample is uncertain. The sequencing sample was made of PBMCs or T cells enriched from blood (not recorded which). CDR3 in DNA: TGTGCCAGCTCAAGGGATCCTACGGGGGAGCAGTACTTC. Encoded protein: CASSRDPTGEQYF.